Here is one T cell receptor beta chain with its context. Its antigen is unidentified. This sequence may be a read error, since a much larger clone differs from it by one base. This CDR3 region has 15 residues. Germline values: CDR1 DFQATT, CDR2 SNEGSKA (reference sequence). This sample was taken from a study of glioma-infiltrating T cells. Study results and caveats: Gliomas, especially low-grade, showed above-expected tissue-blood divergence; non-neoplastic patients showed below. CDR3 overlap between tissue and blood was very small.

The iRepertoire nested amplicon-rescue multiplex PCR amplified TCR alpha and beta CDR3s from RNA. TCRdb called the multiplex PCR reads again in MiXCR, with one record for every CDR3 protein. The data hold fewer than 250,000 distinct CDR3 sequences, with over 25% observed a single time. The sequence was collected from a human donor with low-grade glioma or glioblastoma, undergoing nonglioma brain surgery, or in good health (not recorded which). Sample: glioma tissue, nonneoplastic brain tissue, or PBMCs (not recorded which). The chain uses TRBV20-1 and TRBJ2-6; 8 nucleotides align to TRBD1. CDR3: CGVPDRVTGANVLTF. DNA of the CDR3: TGCGGTGTTCCGGACAGGGTGACTGGGGCCAACGTCCTGACTTTC.